Shown below are 14 T cell receptor beta chains from a single sample sequenced in a study of shared T cell receptors in the human thymus. Assay used: immunoSEQ multiplex PCR; TCRdb lists only in-frame clones, some missing. The table lists 640,000 or so clones, roughly 86% of them singletons, with roughly 0.0086% in the top ten. The same data also went into a second study, on human thymus T cells.

The specimen was thymocytes. The receptors come from a boy younger than two with a congenital heart defect.

The rearrangement joins TRBV10-3 to TRBJ2-2, with TRBD2 matching over 7 bases. Trimming took 4 bases from V and 0 from J; bases not matched to a gene: 17. CDR1 and CDR2 (germline): ENHRY, SYGVKD. This CDR3 region has 20 residues. The CDR3 reads CAISGAGGSGIWPNTGELFF. The CDR3 DNA reads as TGTGCCATCAGTGGTGCTGGCGGCAGCGGGATTTGGCCGAACACCGGGGAGCTGTTTTTT.

The chain combines TRBV14 with TRBJ2-1, with D uncertain. V was clipped by 1 base and J by 2 bases, with 9 bases between them. In germline, CDR1 is SGHDN, CDR2 FVKESK. The CDR3 runs to 15 residues. The CDR3 is CASSQAPRAYNEQFF. The CDR3 DNA is TGTGCCAGCAGCCAAGCTCCTCGAGCCTACAATGAGCAGTTCTTC.

The J gene is TRBJ1-2, the V gene TRBV6-1; a possible D gene is TRBD1 (6 bases). Germline assignment: CDR1 MNHNS and CDR2 SASEGT. V shed 5 bases and J shed 6 bases, with 19 bases lying between them. This CDR3 is 15 amino acids long. The CDR3: CASSWQGTSVDGYTF. The DNA of the CDR3 is TGTGCCAGCAGTTGGCAAGGGACATCTGTGGATGGCTACACCTTC.

V gene TRBV6-6 combines with J gene TRBJ1-5, with D perhaps TRBD1 (5 bases). The V end was cut by 8 bases, the J end by 3 bases, with 8 bases between. Looked up from germline, CDR1 is MNHNY and CDR2 is SVGAGI (reference sequence). The CDR3 is 12 amino acids. CDR3 protein: CASGGDNQPQHF. CDR3 in DNA: TGTGCCAGCGGGGGGGACAATCAGCCCCAGCATTTT.

This clone was observed a handful of times. The genes are TRBV11-2 and TRBJ1-1, with unresolved D. V was trimmed by 6 bases and J by 6 bases, leaving 23 bases between them. Germline V gene lookup returns CDR1 SGHAT and CDR2 FQNNGV. The CDR3 is 16 residues long. The CDR3 spells CASSQLGRIGRAEAFF. The CDR3 nucleotides read TGTGCCAGCAGTCAACTGGGGAGGATCGGTAGGGCTGAAGCTTTCTTT.

The chain is built from TRBV28 and TRBJ2-7, with TRBD1 identical over 7 bases. This CDR3 spans 12 amino acids. In germline, CDR1 is MDHEN, CDR2 SYDVKM. V trimming: 5 bases; J trimming: 4 bases; junction bases outside the gene matches: 2. The CDR3: CASSKQGYEQYF. CDR3 in DNA: TGTGCCAGCAGTAAACAGGGGTACGAGCAGTACTTC.

This clone was seen just once. This chain joins TRBV5-1 and TRBJ2-1; 8 positions agree with TRBD2. CDR1 and CDR2 from the germline V gene are SGHRS and YFSETQ. The CDR3 is 16 amino acids. Unmatched junction bases numbered 8, after V lost 1 base and J lost 5 bases. This chain's CDR3 is CASSLIGSGINNEQFF. The CDR3 DNA reads TGCGCCAGCAGCTTGATAGGTAGCGGGATAAACAATGAGCAGTTCTTC.

Only one count was recorded for this clone. The chain combines TRBV6-4 with TRBJ1-1; D remains ambiguous. The CDR3 loop spans 13 amino acids. Germline V gene data show CDR1 as MRHNA and CDR2 as SNTAGT. The ends were cut back, 0 bases at V and 3 bases at J, with 5 bases in the middle. The CDR3 loop is CASSDSEDTEAFF. The CDR3, as DNA: TGTGCCAGCAGTGACTCAGAGGACACTGAAGCTTTCTTT.

In nucleotides, the CDR3 is TGTGCCAGCAGCGAGGGCCAGCCCACAGATACGCAGTATTTT. Its translation: CASSEGQPTDTQYF. The J gene is TRBJ2-3, the V gene TRBV5-4, with TRBD2 as a possible D gene (5 bases). The length of the CDR3 is 14 residues. CDR1 SGHNT and CDR2 YYREEE come from the germline V gene (reference sequence). The ends were cut back, 4 bases at V and 2 bases at J, with 11 bases in the middle.

The genes are TRBV4-1 and TRBJ2-1; D remains unclear. The V end was cut by 0 bases, the J end by 7 bases, with 13 bases between. The CDR3 length is 15 residues. Germline V lookup: CDR1 MGHRA, CDR2 YSYEKL. CDR3: CASSQERVLGNEQFF. Written as DNA, the CDR3 is TGCGCCAGCAGCCAAGAACGGGTCCTTGGGAATGAGCAGTTCTTC.

This clone was recorded once. This chain connects TRBV7-6 to TRBJ2-7; TRBD1 matches at 8 bases. The V segment lost 1 base and the J segment 4 bases; nucleotides outside the gene matches: 3. The CDR3 has 14 residues. The V gene's germline CDR1 is SGHVS and CDR2 FNYEAQ. CDR3 DNA: TGTGCCAGCAGCTTAGAACAGGGGGTTTACGAGCAGTACTTC. It yields the protein CASSLEQGVYEQYF.

This chain links TRBV5-1 with TRBJ2-7; D is ambiguous. Looked up from germline, CDR1 is SGHRS and CDR2 is YFSETQ. The CDR3 extends over 13 amino acids. The V end lost 5 bases, the J end lost 2 bases, and 11 bases lay between the germline ends. Here the CDR3 DNA reads TGCGCCAGCAGACAAACAGCAGCCTACGAGCAGTACTTC. Encoded protein: CASRQTAAYEQYF.

The chain links TRBV30 to TRBJ1-1; D gene unclear. This CDR3 region has 15 residues. The V gene's germline CDR1 is GTSNPN and CDR2 SVGIG (reference sequence). Between the trimmed V and J ends, which lost 1 base and 4 bases, there was a span of 16 bases. This CDR3 reads CAWSGPRPRGTEAFF. CDR3 in DNA: TGTGCCTGGAGTGGGCCTCGACCCAGAGGCACTGAAGCTTTCTTT. Full variable domain (missing parts from reference TRBV30 and TRBJ1-1): SQTIHQWPATLVQPVGSPLSLECTVEGTSNPNLYWYRQAAGRGLQLLFYSVGIGQISSEVPQNLSASRPQDRQFILSSKKLLLSDSGFYLCAWSGPRPRGTEAFFGQGTRLTVV.

The chain joins TRBV4-1 to TRBJ1-2; D possibly corresponds to TRBD1 (6 bases). The germline V gene has CDR1 MGHRA and CDR2 YSYEKL. This CDR3 is built from 14 residues. Trimming left V 4 bases short and J 8 bases short, with 17 bases between. DNA of the CDR3: TGCGCCAGCAGCCCCCGACAGGCGGTAGGAGGCTACACCTTC. This translates into CASSPRQAVGGYTF.